The 8 T cell receptor beta chains below come from one sample, sequenced in a study of blood T cells in healthy people across ages. Then a second PCR, running about 6 to 11 cycles, was carried out with a sample-barcoded 5' primer and a J-beta primer mix. Via MiXCR, TCRdb re-called the 5' RACE reads, giving one row per CDR3 protein. The data contain over 1,200,000 distinct CDR3 sequences, 59% of them singletons. What was sequenced was blood. These receptors all stem from a man between 18 and 29 years old in good health.

The genes are TRBV25-1 and TRBJ1-4; 9 bases line up with TRBD1. The V segment lost 6 bases and the J segment 0 bases; nucleotides outside the gene matches: 11. The CDR3 length is 18 residues. Germline CDR1 is MGHDK and CDR2 is SYGVNS. The CDR3 region has the DNA TGTGCCAGCAGCCCCTGGAGACAGGGGGACACAACTAATGAAAAACTGTTTTTT. Translating gives CASSPWRQGDTTNEKLFF.

This clonotype was recorded only once. The chain employs TRBV5-1 and TRBJ2-4; TRBD1 matches 8 bases. The J call is doubtful: the DNA matches TRBJ2-7 better. CDR1 is SGHRS, CDR2 YFSETQ, per germline. The length of the CDR3 is 14 residues. This CDR3 is CASSGRTGSREQYF. The CDR3 nucleotides are TGCGCCAGCAGCGGAAGGACAGGGAGCCGCGAGCAGTACTTC.

Only a few counts were recorded for this clonotype. This chain connects TRBV12-3 or TRBV12-4 to TRBJ1-2, with D perhaps matching TRBD1 (5 bases). V was pared by 6 bases and J by 6 bases, with 17 bases between. The CDR3 sequence is 14 residues long. CDR3 nucleotides: TGTGCCAGCAGCCCCGGGGGGGTTTCGGATGGCTACACCTTC. Its protein is CASSPGGVSDGYTF.

In this sample, this clonotype turned up a few times. The V gene is TRBV11-2, the J gene TRBJ2-2, with D unresolved. The CDR3 covers 12 residues. Trimming shortened V by 5 bases and J by 6 bases, and 7 bases separated the two germline ends. Germline loops: CDR1 SGHAT, CDR2 FQNNGV. For the CDR3, the DNA is TGTGCCAGCAGCAGGACCGCCGGGGAGCTGTTTTTT. The encoded protein is CASSRTAGELFF.

The chain joins TRBV4-1 to TRBJ2-5, with D perhaps matching TRBD2 (6 bases). Germline CDR1 is MGHRA and CDR2 is YSYEKL. CDR3 length: 18 residues. Trimming shortened V by 2 bases and J by 5 bases, and 24 bases separated the two germline ends. CDR3 in DNA: TGCGCCAGCAGCCAACCCATCCAGAGCGGGTCCCTCGGGGAGACCCAGTACTTC. It yields the protein CASSQPIQSGSLGETQYF.

The chain employs TRBV27 and TRBJ1-4; D may be TRBD1 (6 bases). Per the germline V gene, CDR1 is MNHEY and CDR2 is SMNVEV (reference sequence). V gave up 4 bases and J gave up 7 bases, with 13 bases separating them. The CDR3 length is 14 residues. This CDR3 reads CASSSSGVVEKLFF. CDR3 DNA sequence: TGTGCCAGCAGTTCCTCAGGGGTGGTTGAAAAACTGTTTTTT. The variable domain in full, with the rest retrieved from reference TRBV27 and TRBJ1-4, is EAQVTQNPRYLITVTGKKLTVTCSQNMNHEYMSWYRQDPGLGLRQIYYSMNVEVTDKGDVPEGYKVSRKEKRNFPLILESPSPNQTSLYFCASSSSGVVEKLFFGSGTQLSVL.

This clonotype has just a few counts. The chain has TRBV20-1 and TRBJ2-7; 7 nucleotides agree with TRBD1. J lost 1 base, V lost 6 bases, and 12 bases had no gene match. Germline V gene data show CDR1 as DFQATT and CDR2 as SNEGSKA (reference sequence). CDR3 length equals 15 residues. Written as DNA, the CDR3 is TGCAGTGCAAAAACACTCTACAGGGGTTCCTACGAGCAGTACTTC. Translated, it gives CSAKTLYRGSYEQYF.

The chain is built from TRBV12-3 or TRBV12-4 and TRBJ2-6; no definite D call. CDR3 length: 13 residues. Trimming left V 5 bases short and J 2 bases short, with 4 bases between. CDR3 sequence (DNA): TGTGCCAGCAGTGGGGCTGGGGCCAACGTCCTGACTTTC. This translates into CASSGAGANVLTF.